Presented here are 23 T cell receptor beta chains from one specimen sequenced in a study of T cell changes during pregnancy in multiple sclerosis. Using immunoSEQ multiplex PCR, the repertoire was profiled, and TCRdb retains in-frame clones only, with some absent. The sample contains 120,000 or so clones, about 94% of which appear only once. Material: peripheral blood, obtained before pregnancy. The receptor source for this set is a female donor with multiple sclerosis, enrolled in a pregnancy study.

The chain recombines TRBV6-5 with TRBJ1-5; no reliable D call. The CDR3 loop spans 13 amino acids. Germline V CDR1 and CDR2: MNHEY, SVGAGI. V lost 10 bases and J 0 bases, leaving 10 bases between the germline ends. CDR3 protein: CATKRDSNQPQHF. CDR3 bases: TGTGCCACCAAGAGGGATAGCAATCAGCCCCAGCATTTT.

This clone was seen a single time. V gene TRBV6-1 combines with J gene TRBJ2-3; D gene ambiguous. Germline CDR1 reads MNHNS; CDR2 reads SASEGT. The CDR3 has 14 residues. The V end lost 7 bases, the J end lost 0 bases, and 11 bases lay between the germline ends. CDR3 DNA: TGTGCCAGCAAACCACAGTCTAGCACAGATACGCAGTATTTT. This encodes CASKPQSSTDTQYF.

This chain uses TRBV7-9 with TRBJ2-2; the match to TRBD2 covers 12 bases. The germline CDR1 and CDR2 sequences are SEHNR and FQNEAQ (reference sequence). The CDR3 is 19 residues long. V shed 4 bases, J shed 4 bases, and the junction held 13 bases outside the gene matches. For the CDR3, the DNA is TGTGCCAGCAGCTCTCTACTAGCGGGGGGACGCTATCTCACCGGGGAGCTGTTTTTT. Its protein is CASSSLLAGGRYLTGELFF. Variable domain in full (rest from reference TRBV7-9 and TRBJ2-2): DTGVSQNPRHKITKRGQNVTFRCDPISEHNRLYWYRQTLGQGPEFLTYFQNEAQLEKSRLLSDRFSAERPKGSFSTLEIQRTEQGDSAMYLCASSSLLAGGRYLTGELFFGEGSRLTVL.

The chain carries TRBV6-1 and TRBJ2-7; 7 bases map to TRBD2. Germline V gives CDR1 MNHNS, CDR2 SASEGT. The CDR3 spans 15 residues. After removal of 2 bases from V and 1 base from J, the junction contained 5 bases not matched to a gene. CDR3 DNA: TGTGCCAGCAGTGAACGGGAGGCCCAATCCTACGAGCAGTACTTC. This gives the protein CASSEREAQSYEQYF.

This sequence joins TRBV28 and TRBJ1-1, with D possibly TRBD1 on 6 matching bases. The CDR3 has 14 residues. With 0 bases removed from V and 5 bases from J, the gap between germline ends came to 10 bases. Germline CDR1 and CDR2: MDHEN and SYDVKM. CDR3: CASSLWRGQTEAFF. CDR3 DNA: TGTGCCAGCAGTTTATGGCGGGGGCAAACTGAAGCTTTCTTT.

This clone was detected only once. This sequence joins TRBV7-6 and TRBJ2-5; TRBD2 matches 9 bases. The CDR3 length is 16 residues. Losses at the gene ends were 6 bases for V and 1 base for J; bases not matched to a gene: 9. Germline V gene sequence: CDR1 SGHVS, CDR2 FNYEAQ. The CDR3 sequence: CASSSGTSLVQETQYF. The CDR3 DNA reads TGTGCCAGCAGTTCCGGGACTAGCCTAGTCCAAGAGACCCAGTACTTC.

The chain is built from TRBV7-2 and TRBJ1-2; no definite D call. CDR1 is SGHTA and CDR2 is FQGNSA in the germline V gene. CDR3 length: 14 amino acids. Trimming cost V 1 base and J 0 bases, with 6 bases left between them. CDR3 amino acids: CASSLGIANYGYTF. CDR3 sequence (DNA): TGTGCCAGCAGCTTAGGAATAGCTAACTATGGCTACACCTTC.

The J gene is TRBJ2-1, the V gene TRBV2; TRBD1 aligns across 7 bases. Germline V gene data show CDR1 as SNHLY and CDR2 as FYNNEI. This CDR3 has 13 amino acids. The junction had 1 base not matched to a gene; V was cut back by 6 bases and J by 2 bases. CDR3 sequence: CASRGTAYNEQFF. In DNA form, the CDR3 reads TGTGCCAGCAGAGGGACAGCCTACAATGAGCAGTTCTTC.

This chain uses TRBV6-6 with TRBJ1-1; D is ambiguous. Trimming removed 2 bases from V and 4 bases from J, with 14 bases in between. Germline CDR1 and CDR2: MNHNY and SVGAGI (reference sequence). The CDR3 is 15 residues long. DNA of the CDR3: TGTGCCAGCAGTTACGTCTCTCACGCGGGCACTGAAGCTTTCTTT. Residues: CASSYVSHAGTEAFF.

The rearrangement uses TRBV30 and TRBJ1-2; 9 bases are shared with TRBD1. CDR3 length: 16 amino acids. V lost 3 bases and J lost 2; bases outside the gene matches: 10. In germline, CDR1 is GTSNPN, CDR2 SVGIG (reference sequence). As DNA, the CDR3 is TGTGCCTGGAGGCCACCGGGACAGGGCAGGAACTATGGCTACACCTTC. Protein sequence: CAWRPPGQGRNYGYTF.

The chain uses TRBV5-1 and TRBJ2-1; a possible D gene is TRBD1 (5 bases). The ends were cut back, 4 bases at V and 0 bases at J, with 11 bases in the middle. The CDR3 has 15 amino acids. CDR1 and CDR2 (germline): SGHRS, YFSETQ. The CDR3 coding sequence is TGCGCCAGCAGCGGGGCCCAGAGCTCCTACAATGAGCAGTTCTTC. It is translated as CASSGAQSSYNEQFF.

DNA for the CDR3: TGTGCCAGCAGCGTAGATTCGGGGGGGTGGAATCAGCCCCAGCATTTT. Its protein product is CASSVDSGGWNQPQHF. The chain couples TRBV9 to TRBJ1-5; a weak D match, TRBD1 (5 bases). This CDR3 comprises 16 residues. V lost 0 bases and J 4 bases, leaving 14 bases between the germline ends. CDR1 is SGDLS and CDR2 is YYNGEE in the germline V gene.

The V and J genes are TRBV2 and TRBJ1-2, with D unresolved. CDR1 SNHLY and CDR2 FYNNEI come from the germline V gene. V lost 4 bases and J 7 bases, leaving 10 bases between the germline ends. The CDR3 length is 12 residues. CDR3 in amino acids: CASSARSGGYTF. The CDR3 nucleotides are TGTGCCAGCAGTGCCAGGAGCGGTGGCTACACCTTC.

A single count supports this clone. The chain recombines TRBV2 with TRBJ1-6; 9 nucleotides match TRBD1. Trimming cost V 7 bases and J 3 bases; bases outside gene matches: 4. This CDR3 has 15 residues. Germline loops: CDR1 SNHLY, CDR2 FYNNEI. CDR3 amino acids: CASKDRGGYNSPLHF. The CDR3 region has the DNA TGTGCCAGCAAGGACAGGGGAGGCTATAATTCACCCCTCCACTTT.

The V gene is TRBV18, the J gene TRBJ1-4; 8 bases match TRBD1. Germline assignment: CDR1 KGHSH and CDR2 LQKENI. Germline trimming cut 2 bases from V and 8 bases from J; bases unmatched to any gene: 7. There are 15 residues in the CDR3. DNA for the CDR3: TGTGCCAGCTCACCAGCCGGGACAGGCAGGGAAAAACTGTTTTTT. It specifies CASSPAGTGREKLFF.

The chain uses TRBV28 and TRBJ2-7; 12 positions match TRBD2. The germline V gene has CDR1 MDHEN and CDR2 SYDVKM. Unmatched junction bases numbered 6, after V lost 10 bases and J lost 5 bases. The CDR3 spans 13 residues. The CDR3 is CATRTSGTHEQYF. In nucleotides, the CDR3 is TGTGCCACTAGGACTAGCGGGACCCACGAGCAGTACTTC.

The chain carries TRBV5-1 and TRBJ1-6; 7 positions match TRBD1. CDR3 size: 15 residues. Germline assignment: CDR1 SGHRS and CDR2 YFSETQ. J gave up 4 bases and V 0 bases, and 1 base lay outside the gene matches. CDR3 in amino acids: CASSLGQGYNSPLHF. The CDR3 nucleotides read TGCGCCAGCAGCTTGGGACAGGGTTATAATTCACCCCTCCACTTT.

The CDR3 loop is CASSLGTTFTDTQYF. CDR3 DNA: TGTGCCAGCAGCCTCGGGACTACCTTCACAGATACGCAGTATTTT. The rearrangement links TRBV7-3 to TRBJ2-3, with 7 bases matching TRBD2. The CDR3 spans 15 residues. Germline loops: CDR1 SGHTA, CDR2 FQGTGA. With V trimmed by 5 bases and J by 2 bases, 7 bases remained unmatched. Based on the CDR3 plus reference TRBV7-3 and TRBJ2-3, the full variable domain is GAGVSQTPSNKVTEKGKYVELRCDPISGHTALYWYRQSLGQGPEFLIYFQGTGAADDSGLPNDRFFAVRPEGSVSTLKIQRTERGDSAVYLCASSLGTTFTDTQYFGPGTRLTVL.

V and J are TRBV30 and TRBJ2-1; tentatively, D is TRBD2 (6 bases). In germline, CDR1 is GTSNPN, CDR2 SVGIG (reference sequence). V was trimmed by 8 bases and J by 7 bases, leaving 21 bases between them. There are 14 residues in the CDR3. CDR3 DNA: TGTGCCATAAAGGGGTATTCAGGAGGGAATGAGCAGTTCTTC. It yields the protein CAIKGYSGGNEQFF.

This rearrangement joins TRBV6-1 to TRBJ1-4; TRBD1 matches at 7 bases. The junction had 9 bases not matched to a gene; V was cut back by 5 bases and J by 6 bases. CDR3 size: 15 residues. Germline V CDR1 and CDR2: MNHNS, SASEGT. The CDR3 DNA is TGTGCCAGCAGTCAGAACAGGGGAAGATATGAAAAACTGTTTTTT. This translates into CASSQNRGRYEKLFF.

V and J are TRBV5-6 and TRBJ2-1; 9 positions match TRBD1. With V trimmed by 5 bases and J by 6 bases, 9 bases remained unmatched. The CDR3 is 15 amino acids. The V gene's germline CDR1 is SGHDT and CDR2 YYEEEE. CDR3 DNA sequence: TGTGCCAGCAGGGGGGGACAGGGTAGACCCAATGAGCAGTTCTTC. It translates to CASRGGQGRPNEQFF.

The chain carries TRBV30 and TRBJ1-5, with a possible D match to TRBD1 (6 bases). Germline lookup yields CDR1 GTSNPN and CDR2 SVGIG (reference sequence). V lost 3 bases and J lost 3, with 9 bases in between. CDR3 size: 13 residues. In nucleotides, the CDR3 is TGTGCCTGGAGCCAGGGGTACAATCAGCCCCAGCATTTT. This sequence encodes CAWSQGYNQPQHF.

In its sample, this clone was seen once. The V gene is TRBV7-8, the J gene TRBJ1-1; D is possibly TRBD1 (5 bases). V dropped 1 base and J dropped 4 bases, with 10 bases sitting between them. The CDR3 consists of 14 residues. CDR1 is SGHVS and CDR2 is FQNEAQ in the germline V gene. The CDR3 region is CASSLGLGGTEAFF. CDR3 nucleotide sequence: TGTGCCAGCAGCTTAGGGCTCGGGGGCACTGAAGCTTTCTTT.